This T cell receptor beta chain was documented in a study of CD8 T cells in ankylosing spondylitis. TCRdb re-called the 5' RACE reads through MiXCR, storing one row per CDR3 protein. The data contain about 90,000 distinct CDR3 sequences, about 27% of them singletons. The germline V gene encodes CDR1 SGHRS and CDR2 YFSETQ. The CDR3 runs 12 residues. Trimming removed 5 bases from V and 1 base from J, with 7 bases in between. Sequencing was done on a sample of blood, either unsorted or a sorted T cell fraction (not recorded which). The chain recombines TRBV5-1 with TRBJ2-7, with D perhaps matching TRBD2 (6 bases). The TCR originated in a male donor with ankylosing spondylitis or in good health (not recorded which). Here the CDR3 DNA reads TGCGCCAGCAGGGGAGGATCCTACGAGCAGTACTTC. This encodes CASRGGSYEQYF.